The TCR beta chain under discussion was sequenced for a study of tumor and adjacent non-tumor tissue in lung cancer. This sample's RNA came from whole unsorted tissue. Newly diagnosed lung cancer patients had thoracic surgery in China, August–November 2014, without prior chemotherapy. About this clonotype: What it binds is not known. One junction end does not reproduce the germline sequence, and a read error may be involved.

TCRbeta libraries were built with three rounds of nested PCR, modified from ARM-PCR. TCRdb redid the calling of the multiplex PCR reads with MiXCR, one entry per CDR3 protein. In the table there are 200,000 to 250,000 distinct CDR3 sequences, about 71% of which are singletons. Germline loops: CDR1 MGHRA, CDR2 YSYEKL. This CDR3 spans 17 amino acids. Study observations and caveats: Significantly higher TCR diversity was found in tumor than normal lung. Normal lung showed higher cumulative top 100 clone frequency than tumor.

The chain combines TRBV4-1 with TRBJ1-6; D perhaps matches TRBD1 (5 bases). This clonotype originated in a man aged 55 to 70 with non-small cell lung cancer. The sequencing sample was made of lung tumor tissue. CDR3: CASSHFQGARGNSPIHF. In DNA, the CDR3 is TGCGCCAGCAGCCACTTCCAAGGGGCGCGGGGAAATTCACCCATCCACTTT.